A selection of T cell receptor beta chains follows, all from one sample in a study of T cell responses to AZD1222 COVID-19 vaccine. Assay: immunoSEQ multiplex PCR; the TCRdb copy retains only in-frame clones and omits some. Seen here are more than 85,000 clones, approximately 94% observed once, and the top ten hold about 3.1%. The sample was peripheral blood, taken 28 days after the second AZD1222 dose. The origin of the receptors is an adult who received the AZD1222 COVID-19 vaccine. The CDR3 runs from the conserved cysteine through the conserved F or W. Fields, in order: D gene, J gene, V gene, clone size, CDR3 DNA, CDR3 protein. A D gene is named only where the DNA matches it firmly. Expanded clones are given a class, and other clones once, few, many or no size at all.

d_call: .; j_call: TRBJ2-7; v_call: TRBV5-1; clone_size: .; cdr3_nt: TGCGCCAGCAGCTATACAGAAGCCTACGAGCAGTACTTC; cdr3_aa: CASSYTEAYEQYF
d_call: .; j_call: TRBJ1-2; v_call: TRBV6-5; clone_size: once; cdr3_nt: TGTGCCAGCAGTCCCGACCTCACGGGGGGCTACACCTTC; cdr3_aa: CASSPDLTGGYTF
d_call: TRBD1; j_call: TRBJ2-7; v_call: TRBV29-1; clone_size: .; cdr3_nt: TGCAGCGTTGAAAACTCGGGACAGGGTTCATACTACGAGCAGTACTTC; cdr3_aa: CSVENSGQGSYYEQYF
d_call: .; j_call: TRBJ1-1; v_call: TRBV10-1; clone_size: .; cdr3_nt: TGCGCCAGCAGAACAGGGCGGAGGAACACTGAAGCTTTCTTT; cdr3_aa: CASRTGRRNTEAFF
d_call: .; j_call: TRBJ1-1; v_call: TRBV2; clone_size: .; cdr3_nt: TGTGCCAGCAGCGACGGGACGGATCCCGGAAGCACTGAAGCTTTCTTT; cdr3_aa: CASSDGTDPGSTEAFF
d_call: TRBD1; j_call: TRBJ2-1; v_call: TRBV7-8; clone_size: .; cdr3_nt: TGTGCCAGCAGCTCATACGGGACAGGGTATTCCAATGAGCAGTTCTTC; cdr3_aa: CASSSYGTGYSNEQFF
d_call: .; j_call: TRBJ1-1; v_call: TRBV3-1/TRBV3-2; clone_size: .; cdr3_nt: TGTGCCAGCAGCCAAATAGGCTGGGACACTGAAGCTTTCTTT; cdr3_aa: CASSQIGWDTEAFF
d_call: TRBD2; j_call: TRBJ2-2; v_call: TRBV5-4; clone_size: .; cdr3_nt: TGTGCCAGCAGCCGGGCTAGCGGGGGGGCGAGCGGGGAGCTGTTTTTT; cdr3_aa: CASSRASGGASGELFF
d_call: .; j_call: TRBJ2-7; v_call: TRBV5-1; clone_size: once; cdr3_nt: TGCGCCAGCAGCTTGGGACCTGAGATTTCCTACGAGCAGTACTTC; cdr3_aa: CASSLGPEISYEQYF
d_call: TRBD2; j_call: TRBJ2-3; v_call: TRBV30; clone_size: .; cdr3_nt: TGTGCCTGGAGTGCGACTAGCGGGAGAGATACGCAGTATTTT; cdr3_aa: CAWSATSGRDTQYF
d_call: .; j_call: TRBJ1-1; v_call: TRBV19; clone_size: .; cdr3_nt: TGTGCCAGTAGCACCCAGGGGAACACTGAAGCTTTCTTT; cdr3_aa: CASSTQGNTEAFF
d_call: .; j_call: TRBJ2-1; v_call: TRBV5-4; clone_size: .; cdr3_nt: TGTGCCAGCAGCTTAAGCGGATCCTACAATGAGCAGTTCTTC; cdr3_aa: CASSLSGSYNEQFF
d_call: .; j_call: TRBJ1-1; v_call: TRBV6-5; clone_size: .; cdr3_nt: TGTGCCAGCTTAGGGGTAGCTGAAGCTTTCTTT; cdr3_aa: CASLGVAEAFF
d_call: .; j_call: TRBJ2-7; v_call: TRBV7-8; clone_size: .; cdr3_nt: TGTGCCAGCAGCTTAGCAGGGGCGAGGGAGCAGTACTTC; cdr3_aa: CASSLAGAREQYF
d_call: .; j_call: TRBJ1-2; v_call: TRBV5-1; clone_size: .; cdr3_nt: TGCGCCAGCAGCTCCGGGACAACTAACTATGGCTACACCTTC; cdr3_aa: CASSSGTTNYGYTF
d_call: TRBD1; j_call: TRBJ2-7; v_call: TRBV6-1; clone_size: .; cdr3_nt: TGTGCCAGCAGTGACCGGGACAGGGCCCTCTACGAGCAGTACTTC; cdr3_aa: CASSDRDRALYEQYF
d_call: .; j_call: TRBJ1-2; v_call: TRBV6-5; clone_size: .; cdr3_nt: TGTGCCAGCAGCCCGACACTCGACTATGGCTACACCTTC; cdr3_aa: CASSPTLDYGYTF
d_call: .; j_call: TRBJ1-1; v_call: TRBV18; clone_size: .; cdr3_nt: TGTGCCAGCTCACGGGCGGGCCTTGGGGTGGACACTGAAGCTTTCTTT; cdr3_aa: CASSRAGLGVDTEAFF
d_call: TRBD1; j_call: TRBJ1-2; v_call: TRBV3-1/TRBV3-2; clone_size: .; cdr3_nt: TGTGCCAGCAGCCTCCGGACAGGGGCTGGCGGCTACACCTTC; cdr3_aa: CASSLRTGAGGYTF
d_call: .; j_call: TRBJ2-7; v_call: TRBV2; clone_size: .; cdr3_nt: TGTGCCAGCACCCCCGAGGGCGAGCAGTACTTC; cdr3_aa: CASTPEGEQYF
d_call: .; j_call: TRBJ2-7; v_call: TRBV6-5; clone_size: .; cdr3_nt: TGTGCCAGCACTGGACGGGTGGGGTTTGGCGAGCAGTACTTC; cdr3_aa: CASTGRVGFGEQYF
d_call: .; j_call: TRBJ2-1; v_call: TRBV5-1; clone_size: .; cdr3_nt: TGCGCCAGCAGCAGTTTGAGGGCCCATGAGCAGTTCTTC; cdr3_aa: CASSSLRAHEQFF
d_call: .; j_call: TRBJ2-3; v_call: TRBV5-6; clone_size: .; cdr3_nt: TGTGCCAGCAGCTTGGCCTGGGGCACAGATACGCAGTATTTT; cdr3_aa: CASSLAWGTDTQYF
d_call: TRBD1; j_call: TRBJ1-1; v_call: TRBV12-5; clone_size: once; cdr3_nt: TGTGCTAGTGATTCCGGGACAGGATTCACTGAAGCTTTCTTT; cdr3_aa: CASDSGTGFTEAFF
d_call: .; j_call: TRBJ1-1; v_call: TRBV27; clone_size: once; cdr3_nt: TGTGCCAGCAGTTTAAACTCCGCCGCTGAAGCTTTCTTT; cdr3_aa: CASSLNSAAEAFF
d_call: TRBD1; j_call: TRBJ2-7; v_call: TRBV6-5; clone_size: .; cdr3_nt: TGTGCCAGCAGTACTGGGACAGATAACTACGAGCAGTACTTC; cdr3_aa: CASSTGTDNYEQYF
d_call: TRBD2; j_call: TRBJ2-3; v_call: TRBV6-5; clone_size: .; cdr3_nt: TGTGCCAGCAGACCGGGACTAGCCCCCACAGATACGCAGTATTTT; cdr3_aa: CASRPGLAPTDTQYF
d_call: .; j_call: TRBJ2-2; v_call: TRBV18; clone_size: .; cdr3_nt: TGTGCCAGCTCACCCGACCAAATCGGGACCGGGGAGCTGTTTTTT; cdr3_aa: CASSPDQIGTGELFF
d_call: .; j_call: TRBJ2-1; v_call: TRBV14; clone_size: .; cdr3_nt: TGTGCCAGCAGCCAAGAGATAGGAGATGAGCAGTTCTTC; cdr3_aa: CASSQEIGDEQFF